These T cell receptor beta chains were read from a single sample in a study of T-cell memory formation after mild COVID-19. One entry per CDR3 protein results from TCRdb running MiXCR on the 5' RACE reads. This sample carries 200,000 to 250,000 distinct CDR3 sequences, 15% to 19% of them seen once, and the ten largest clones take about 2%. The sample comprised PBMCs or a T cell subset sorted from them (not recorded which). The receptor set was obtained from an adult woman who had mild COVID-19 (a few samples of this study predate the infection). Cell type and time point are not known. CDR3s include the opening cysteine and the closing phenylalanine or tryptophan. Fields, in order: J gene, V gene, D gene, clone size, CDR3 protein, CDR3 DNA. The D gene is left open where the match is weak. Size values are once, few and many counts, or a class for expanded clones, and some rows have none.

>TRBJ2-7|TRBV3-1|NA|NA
CASSQDRGTSYEQYF
TGTGCCAGCAGCCAAGATAGGGGGACCTCCTACGAGCAGTACTTC
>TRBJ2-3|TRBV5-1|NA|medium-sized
CASSLGDTQYF
TGTGCCAGCAGCCTCGGAGATACGCAGTATTTT
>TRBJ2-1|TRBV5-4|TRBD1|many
CASSLDTSSRGLGNEQFF
TGTGCCAGCAGCTTGGACACTTCCAGCAGGGGGCTTGGGAATGAGCAGTTCTTC
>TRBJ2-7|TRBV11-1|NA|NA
CASRQTRDGEQYF
TGTGCCAGCAGGCAAACCCGGGACGGCGAGCAGTACTTC
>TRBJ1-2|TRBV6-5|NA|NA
CASREPYLDYGYTF
TGTGCCAGCAGAGAACCCTACTTGGACTATGGCTACACCTTC
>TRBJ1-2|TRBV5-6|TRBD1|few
CASSLPGQLTYGYTF
TGTGCCAGCAGCTTGCCGGGACAGTTAACCTATGGCTACACCTTC
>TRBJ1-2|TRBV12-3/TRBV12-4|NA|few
CASSPRRGRDGYTF
TGTGCCAGCAGTCCCCGTCGAGGGAGAGATGGCTACACCTTC
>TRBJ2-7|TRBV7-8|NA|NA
CASSLALRYEQYF
TGTGCCAGCAGCTTAGCGCTCCGTTACGAGCAGTACTTC
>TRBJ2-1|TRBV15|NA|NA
CATRSGPNNEQFF
TGTGCCACCAGATCGGGTCCGAACAATGAGCAGTTCTTC
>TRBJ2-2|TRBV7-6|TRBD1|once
CASSLEGQGGGELFF
TGTGCCAGCAGCTTAGAGGGACAGGGAGGCGGGGAGCTGTTTTTT
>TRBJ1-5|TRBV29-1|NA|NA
CSVSLNSNQPQHF
TGCAGCGTTTCTCTGAATAGCAATCAGCCCCAGCATTTT
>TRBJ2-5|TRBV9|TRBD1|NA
CASTPGTGGRETQYF
TGTGCCAGCACGCCCGGGACAGGGGGGAGGGAGACCCAGTACTTC
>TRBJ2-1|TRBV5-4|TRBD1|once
CASSGQVNEQFF
TGTGCCAGCAGCGGACAGGTTAATGAGCAGTTCTTC
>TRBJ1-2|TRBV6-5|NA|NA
CASSYMSTKSPGYTF
TGTGCCAGCAGTTACATGAGCACTAAATCCCCTGGCTACACCTTC
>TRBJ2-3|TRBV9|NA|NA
CASSVAVSGNTDTQYF
TGTGCCAGCAGCGTAGCCGTATCCGGAAACACAGATACGCAGTATTTT
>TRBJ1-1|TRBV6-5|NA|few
CASTTYGETSHAAFF
TGTGCCAGCACCACCTATGGGGAAACTTCCCACGCAGCTTTCTTT
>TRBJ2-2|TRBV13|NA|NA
CASSLGLSLGSGELFF
TGTGCCAGCAGCTTAGGCCTAAGCTTGGGATCCGGGGAGCTGTTTTTT
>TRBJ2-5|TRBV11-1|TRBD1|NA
CASSTQTGRQETQYF
TGTGCCAGCAGCACCCAGACAGGGCGTCAAGAGACCCAGTACTTC
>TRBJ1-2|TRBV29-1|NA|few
CSVLPWEGLGGYTF
TGCAGCGTACTCCCCTGGGAAGGTCTGGGGGGCTACACCTTC
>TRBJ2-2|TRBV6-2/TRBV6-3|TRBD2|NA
CASRGTSVAGELFF
TGTGCCAGCAGGGGGACTAGCGTGGCCGGGGAGCTGTTTTTT
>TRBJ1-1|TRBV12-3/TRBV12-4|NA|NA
CASTFGVPNTEAFF
TGTGCCAGCACTTTCGGGGTTCCGAACACTGAAGCTTTCTTT
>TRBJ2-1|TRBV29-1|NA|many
CSGRGSSYNEQFF
TGCAGCGGCCGAGGGAGCTCCTACAATGAGCAGTTCTTC